Described below is a single T cell receptor (beta chain) sequence and its context. This CDR3 region has 15 residues. V was cut by 3 bases and J by 4 bases, with 11 bases left in between. Germline CDR1 SGHNT, CDR2 YYREEE (reference sequence). The sample is drawn from a study of T cell changes during pregnancy in multiple sclerosis. Sequencing was performed with immunoSEQ multiplex PCR; in TCRdb, only in-frame clones are kept and a portion is missing. The sample has about 59,000 clones, less than 95% seen once. The receptor comes from a female donor in good health, enrolled as a control in a pregnancy study. Sequenced material: peripheral blood, taken in the third trimester of pregnancy. This chain connects TRBV5-4 to TRBJ1-6, with D possibly being TRBD1 (6 bases). The CDR3 sequence: CASSSGGVYNSPLHF. Here the CDR3 DNA reads TGTGCCAGCAGCTCGGGGGGCGTATATAATTCACCCCTCCACTTT.